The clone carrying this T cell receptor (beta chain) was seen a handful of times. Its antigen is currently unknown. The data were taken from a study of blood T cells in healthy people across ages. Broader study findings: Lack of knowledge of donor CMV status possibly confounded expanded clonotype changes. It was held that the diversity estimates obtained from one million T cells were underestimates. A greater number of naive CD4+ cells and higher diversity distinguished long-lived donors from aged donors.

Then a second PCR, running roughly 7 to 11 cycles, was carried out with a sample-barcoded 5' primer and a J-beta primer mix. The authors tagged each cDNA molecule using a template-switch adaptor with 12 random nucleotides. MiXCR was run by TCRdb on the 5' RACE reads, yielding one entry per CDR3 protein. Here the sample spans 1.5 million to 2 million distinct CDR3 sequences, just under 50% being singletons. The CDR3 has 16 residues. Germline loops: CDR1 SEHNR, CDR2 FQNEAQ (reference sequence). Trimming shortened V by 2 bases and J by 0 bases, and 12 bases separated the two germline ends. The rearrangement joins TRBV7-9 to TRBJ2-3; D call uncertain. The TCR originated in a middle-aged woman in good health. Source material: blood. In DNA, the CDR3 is TGTGCCAGCAGCTTACAACCGGGCCTGAGCACAGATACGCAGTATTTT. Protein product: CASSLQPGLSTDTQYF. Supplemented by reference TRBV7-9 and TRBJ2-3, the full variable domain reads DTGVSQNPRHKITKRGQNVTFRCDPISEHNRLYWYRQTLGQGPEFLTYFQNEAQLEKSRLLSDRFSAERPKGSFSTLEIQRTEQGDSAMYLCASSLQPGLSTDTQYFGPGTRLTVL.